This T cell receptor beta chain was identified during a study of neurological immune-mediated disorders. Overall study: Multiple sclerosis patients numbered around 34, of whom around 31 were relapsing-remitting and 3 secondary progressive.

Unsorted libraries were prepared from 2 million PBMCs held at -80 C. There are many counts of this clonotype. Each CDR3 protein gets one entry after TCRdb re-called the 5' RACE reads with MiXCR. In the table there are about 74,000 distinct CDR3 sequences, around 5.2% of which are singletons. With V trimmed by 5 bases and J by 2 bases, 8 bases remained unmatched. The length of the CDR3 is 16 residues. From germline, CDR1 is SGHRS and CDR2 YFSETQ. The clonotype was recovered from a young man with multiple sclerosis. Input material: PBMCs. V usage is TRBV5-1 and J usage is TRBJ2-1; 9 bases are shared with TRBD2. The CDR3 nucleotides are TGCGCCAGCAGTTTAGTAGCGGGGGCGCCCTACAATGAGCAGTTCTTC. Encoded protein: CASSLVAGAPYNEQFF.